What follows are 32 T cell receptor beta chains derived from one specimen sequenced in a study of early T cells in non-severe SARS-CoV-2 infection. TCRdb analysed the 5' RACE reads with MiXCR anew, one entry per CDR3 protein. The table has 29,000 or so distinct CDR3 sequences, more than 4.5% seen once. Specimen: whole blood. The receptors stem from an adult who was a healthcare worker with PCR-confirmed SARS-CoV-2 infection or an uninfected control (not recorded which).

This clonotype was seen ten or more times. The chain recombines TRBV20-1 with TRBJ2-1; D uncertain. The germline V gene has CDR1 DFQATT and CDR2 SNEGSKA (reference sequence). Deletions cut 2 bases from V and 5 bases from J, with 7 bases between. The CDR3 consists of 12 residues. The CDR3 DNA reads TGCAGTGCTAGATTCAGTGACAATGAGCAGTTCTTC. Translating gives CSARFSDNEQFF.

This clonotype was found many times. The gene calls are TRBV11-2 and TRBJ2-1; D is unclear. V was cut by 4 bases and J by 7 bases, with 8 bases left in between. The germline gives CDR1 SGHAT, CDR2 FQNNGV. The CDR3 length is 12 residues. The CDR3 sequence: CASSSVGNEQFF. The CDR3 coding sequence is TGTGCCAGCAGCTCCGTCGGGAATGAGCAGTTCTTC. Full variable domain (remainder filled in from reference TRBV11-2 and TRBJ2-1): EAGVAQSPRYKIIEKRQSVAFWCNPISGHATLYWYQQILGQGPKLLIQFQNNGVVDDSQLPKDRFSAERLKGVDSTLKIQPAKLEDSAVYLCASSSVGNEQFFGPGTRLTVL.

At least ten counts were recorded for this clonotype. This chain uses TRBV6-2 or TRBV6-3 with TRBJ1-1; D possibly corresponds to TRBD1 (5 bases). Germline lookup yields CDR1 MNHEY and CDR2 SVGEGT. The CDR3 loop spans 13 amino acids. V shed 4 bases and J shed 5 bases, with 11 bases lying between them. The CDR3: CASSSLGGTEAFF. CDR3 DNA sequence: TGTGCCAGCAGTTCCCTGGGGGGAACTGAAGCTTTCTTT.

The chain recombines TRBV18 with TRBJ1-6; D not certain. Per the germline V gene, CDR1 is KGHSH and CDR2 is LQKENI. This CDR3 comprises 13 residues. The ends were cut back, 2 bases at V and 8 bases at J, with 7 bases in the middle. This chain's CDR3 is CASSPDIDSPLHF. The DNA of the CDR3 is TGTGCCAGCTCACCAGATATCGATTCACCCCTCCACTTT.

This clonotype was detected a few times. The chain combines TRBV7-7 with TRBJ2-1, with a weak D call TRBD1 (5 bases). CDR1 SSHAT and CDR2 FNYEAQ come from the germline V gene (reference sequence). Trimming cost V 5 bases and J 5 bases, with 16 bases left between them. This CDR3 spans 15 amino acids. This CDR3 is CASSPIRGAHNEQFF. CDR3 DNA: TGTGCCAGCAGCCCCATTAGGGGCGCCCACAATGAGCAGTTCTTC.

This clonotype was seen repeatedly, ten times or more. The CDR3 region has the DNA TGTGCCACCAGTCATAAGGCGGTTTCCTACAATGAGCAGTTCTTC. Protein product: CATSHKAVSYNEQFF. The chain carries TRBV24-1 and TRBJ2-1; no firm D call. V was shortened by 6 bases and J by 1 base, with 12 bases between the two germline ends. Germline lookup yields CDR1 KGHDR and CDR2 SFDVKD. The CDR3 has 15 amino acids.

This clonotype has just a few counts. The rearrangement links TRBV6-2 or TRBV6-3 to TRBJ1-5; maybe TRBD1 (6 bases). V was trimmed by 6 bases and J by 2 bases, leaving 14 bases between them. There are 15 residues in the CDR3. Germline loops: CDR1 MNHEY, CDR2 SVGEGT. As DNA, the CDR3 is TGTGCCAGCAGACCAGGGGCGGTGCGCAATCAGCCCCAGCATTTT. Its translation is CASRPGAVRNQPQHF.

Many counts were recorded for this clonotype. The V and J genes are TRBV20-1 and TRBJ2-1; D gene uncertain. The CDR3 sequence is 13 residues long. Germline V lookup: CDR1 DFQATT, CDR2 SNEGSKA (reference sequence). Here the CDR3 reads CSSPPIQSNEQFF. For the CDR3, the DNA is TGCAGCTCCCCCCCCATCCAGAGCAATGAGCAGTTCTTC.

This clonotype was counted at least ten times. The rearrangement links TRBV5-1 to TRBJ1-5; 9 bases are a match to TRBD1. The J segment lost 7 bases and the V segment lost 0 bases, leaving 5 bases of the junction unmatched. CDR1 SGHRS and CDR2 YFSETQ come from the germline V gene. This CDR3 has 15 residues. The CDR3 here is CASSLAGQGGQPQHF. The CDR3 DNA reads TGCGCCAGCAGCTTGGCGGGACAGGGAGGACAGCCCCAGCATTTT.

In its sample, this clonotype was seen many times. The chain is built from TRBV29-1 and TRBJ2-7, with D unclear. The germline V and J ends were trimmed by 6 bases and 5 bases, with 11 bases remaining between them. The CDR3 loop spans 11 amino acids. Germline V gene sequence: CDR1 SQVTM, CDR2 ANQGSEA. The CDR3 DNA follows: TGCAGCGTAGTGAGCAGCGACGAGCAGTACTTC. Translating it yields CSVVSSDEQYF.

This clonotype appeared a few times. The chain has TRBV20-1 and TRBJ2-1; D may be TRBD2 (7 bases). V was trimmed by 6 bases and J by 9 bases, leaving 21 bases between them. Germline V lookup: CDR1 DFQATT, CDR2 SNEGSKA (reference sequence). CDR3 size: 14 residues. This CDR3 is CSAKGGEGLGEQFF. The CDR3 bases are TGCAGTGCCAAAGGGGGGGAGGGCCTTGGTGAGCAGTTCTTC.

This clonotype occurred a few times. This chain's CDR3 is CASSLARTDTQYF. CDR3 in DNA: TGTGCCAGCAGCTTAGCGAGGACAGATACGCAGTATTTT. The genes are TRBV7-2 and TRBJ2-3; D unresolved. This CDR3 contains 13 residues. The germline CDR1 and CDR2 sequences are SGHTA and FQGNSA. V lost 0 bases to trimming and J lost 3 bases, with 4 bases between them.

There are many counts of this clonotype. CDR3 region: CASSRRAPNGLSYEQYF. CDR3 sequence (DNA): TGTGCCAGCAGCCGTCGGGCCCCGAACGGACTGTCCTACGAGCAGTACTTC. The V gene is TRBV13, the J gene TRBJ2-7, with D possibly matching TRBD2 (5 bases). The germline CDR1 and CDR2 sequences are PRHDT and FYEKMQ (reference sequence). V was shortened by 5 bases and J by 1 base, with 21 bases between the two germline ends. The CDR3 spans 17 residues.

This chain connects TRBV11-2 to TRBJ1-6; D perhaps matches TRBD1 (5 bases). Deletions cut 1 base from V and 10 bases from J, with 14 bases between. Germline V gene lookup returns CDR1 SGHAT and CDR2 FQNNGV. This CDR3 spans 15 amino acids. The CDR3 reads CASSLGTTRDSPLHF. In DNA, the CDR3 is TGTGCCAGCAGCTTAGGAACAACCCGGGACTCACCCCTCCACTTT.

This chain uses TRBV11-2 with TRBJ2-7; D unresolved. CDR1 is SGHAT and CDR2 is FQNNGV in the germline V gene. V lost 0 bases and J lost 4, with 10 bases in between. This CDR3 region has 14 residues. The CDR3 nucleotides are TGTGCCAGCAGCTTAGATAGTCTAACTTACGAGCAGTACTTC. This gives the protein CASSLDSLTYEQYF.

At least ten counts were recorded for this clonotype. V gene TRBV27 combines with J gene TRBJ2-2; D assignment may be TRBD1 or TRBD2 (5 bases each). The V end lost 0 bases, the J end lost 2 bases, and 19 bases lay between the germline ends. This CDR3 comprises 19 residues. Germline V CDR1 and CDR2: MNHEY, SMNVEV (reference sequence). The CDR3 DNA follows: TGTGCCAGCAGTTTATCCCTCCCGGGACCCCGGATTAACACCGGGGAGCTGTTTTTT. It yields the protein CASSLSLPGPRINTGELFF.

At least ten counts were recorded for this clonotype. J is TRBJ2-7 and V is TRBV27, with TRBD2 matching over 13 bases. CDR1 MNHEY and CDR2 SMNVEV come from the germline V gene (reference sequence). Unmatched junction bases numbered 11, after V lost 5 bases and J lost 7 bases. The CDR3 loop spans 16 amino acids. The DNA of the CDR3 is TGTGCCAGCAGTCCCTTCGGGACTAGCGGGGTCTCGGAGCAGTACTTC. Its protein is CASSPFGTSGVSEQYF.

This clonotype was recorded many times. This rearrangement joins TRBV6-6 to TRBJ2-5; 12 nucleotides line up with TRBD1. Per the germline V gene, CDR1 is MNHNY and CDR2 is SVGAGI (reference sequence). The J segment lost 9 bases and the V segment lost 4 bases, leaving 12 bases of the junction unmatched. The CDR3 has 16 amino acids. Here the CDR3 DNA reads TGTGCCAGCAGTTCCACAAAGGGTGGGACAGGGGGCGCCCAGTACTTC. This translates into CASSSTKGGTGGAQYF.

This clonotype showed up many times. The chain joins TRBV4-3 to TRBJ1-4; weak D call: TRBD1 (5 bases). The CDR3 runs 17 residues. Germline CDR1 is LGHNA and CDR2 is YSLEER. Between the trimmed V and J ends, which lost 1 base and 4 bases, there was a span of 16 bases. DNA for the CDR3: TGCGCCAGCAGCCAAGTGGGACCTGGGGCCGGTAATGAAAAACTGTTTTTT. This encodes CASSQVGPGAGNEKLFF.

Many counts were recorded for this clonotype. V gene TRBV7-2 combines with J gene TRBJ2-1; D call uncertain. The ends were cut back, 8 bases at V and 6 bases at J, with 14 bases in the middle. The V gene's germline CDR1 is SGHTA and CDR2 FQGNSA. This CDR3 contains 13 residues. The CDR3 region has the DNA TGTGCCAGCCGAGGACCCATGCCCAATGAGCAGTTCTTC. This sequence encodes CASRGPMPNEQFF. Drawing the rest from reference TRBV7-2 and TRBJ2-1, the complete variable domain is GAGVSQSPSNKVTEKGKDVELRCDPISGHTALYWYRQSLGQGLEFLIYFQGNSAPDKSGLPSDRFSAERTGGSVSTLTIQRTQQEDSAVYLCASRGPMPNEQFFGPGTRLTVL.

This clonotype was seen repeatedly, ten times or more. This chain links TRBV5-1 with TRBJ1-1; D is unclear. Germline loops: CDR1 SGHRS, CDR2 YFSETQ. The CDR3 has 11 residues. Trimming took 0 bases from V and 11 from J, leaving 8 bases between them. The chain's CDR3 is CASSLGPFAFF. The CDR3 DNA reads TGCGCCAGCAGCTTGGGACCTTTTGCTTTCTTT.

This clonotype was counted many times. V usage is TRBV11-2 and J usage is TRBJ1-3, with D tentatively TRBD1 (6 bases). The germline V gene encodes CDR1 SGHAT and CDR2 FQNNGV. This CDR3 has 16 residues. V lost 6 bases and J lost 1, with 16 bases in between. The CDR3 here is CASSRQGLVSGNTIYF. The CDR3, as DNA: TGTGCCAGCAGTCGCCAGGGGCTTGTTTCTGGAAACACCATATATTTT.

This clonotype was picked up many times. The DNA for the CDR3 is TGTGCCAGCAGCCCAAGGACAGGGGGCGACACCGGGGAGCTGTTTTTT. Protein sequence: CASSPRTGGDTGELFF. The gene calls are TRBV7-9 and TRBJ2-2; TRBD1 matches 11 bases. Germline lookup yields CDR1 SEHNR and CDR2 FQNEAQ (reference sequence). The V and J ends lost 5 bases and 3 bases, in that order; junction bases with no gene match: 5. CDR3 size: 16 residues.

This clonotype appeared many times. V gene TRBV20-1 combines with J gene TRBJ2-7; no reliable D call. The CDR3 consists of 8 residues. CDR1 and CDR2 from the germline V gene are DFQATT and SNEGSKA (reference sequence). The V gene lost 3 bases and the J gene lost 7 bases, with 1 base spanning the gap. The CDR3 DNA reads TGCAGTGCTAGGGAGCAGTACTTC. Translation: CSAREQYF.

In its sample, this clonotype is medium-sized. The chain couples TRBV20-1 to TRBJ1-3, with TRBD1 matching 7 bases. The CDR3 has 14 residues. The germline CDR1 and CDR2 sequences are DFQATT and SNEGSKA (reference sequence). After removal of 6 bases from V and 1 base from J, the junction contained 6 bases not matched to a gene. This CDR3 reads CSAMDRMSGNTIYF. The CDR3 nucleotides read TGCAGTGCAATGGACAGGATGTCTGGAAACACCATATATTTT.

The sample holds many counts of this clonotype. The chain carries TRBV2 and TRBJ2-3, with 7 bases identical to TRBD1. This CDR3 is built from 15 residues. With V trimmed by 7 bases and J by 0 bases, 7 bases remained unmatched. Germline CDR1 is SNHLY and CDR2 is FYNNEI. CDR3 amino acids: CASNRQGSSTDTQYF. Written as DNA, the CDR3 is TGTGCCAGCAATAGACAGGGTTCTAGCACAGATACGCAGTATTTT.

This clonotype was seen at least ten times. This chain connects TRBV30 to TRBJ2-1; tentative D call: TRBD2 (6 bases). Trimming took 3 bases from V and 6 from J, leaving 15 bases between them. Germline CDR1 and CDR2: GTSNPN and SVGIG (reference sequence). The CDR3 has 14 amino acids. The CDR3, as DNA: TGTGCCTGGAGACGGGACTTCGTTGTCAATGAGCAGTTCTTC. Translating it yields CAWRRDFVVNEQFF.

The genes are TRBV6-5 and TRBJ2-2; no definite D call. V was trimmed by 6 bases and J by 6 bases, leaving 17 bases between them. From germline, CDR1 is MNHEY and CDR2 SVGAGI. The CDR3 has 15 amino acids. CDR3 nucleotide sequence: TGTGCCAGCAGCCCCGGCAGGACCCACGCCGGGGAGCTGTTTTTT. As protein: CASSPGRTHAGELFF.

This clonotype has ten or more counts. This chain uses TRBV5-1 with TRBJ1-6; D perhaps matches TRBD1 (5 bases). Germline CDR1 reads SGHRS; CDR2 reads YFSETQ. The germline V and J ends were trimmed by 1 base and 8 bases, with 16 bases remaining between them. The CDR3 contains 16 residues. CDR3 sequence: CASSLSPDSAYSPLHF. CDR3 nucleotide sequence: TGCGCCAGCAGCTTGTCTCCCGACAGTGCTTATTCACCCCTCCACTTT.

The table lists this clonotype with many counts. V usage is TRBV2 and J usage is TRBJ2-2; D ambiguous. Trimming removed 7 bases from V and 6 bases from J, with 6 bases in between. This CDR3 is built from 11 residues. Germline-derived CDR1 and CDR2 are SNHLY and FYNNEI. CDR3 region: CASNGAGELFF. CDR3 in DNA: TGTGCCAGCAACGGCGCCGGGGAGCTGTTTTTT.

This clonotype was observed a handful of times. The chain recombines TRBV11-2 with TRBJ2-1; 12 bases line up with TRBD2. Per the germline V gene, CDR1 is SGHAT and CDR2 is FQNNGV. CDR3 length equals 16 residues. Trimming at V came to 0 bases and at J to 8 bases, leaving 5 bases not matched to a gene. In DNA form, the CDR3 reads TGTGCCAGCAGCTTAGACGGGACTAGCGGGTTGGATGAGCAGTTCTTC. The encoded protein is CASSLDGTSGLDEQFF.

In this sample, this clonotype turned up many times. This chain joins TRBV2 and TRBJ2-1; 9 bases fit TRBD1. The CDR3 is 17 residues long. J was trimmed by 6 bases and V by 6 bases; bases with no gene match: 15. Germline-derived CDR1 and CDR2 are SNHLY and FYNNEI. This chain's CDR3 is CASSPQAGTGSSNEQFF. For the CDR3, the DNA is TGTGCCAGCAGCCCACAAGCCGGGACAGGGTCGTCCAATGAGCAGTTCTTC.